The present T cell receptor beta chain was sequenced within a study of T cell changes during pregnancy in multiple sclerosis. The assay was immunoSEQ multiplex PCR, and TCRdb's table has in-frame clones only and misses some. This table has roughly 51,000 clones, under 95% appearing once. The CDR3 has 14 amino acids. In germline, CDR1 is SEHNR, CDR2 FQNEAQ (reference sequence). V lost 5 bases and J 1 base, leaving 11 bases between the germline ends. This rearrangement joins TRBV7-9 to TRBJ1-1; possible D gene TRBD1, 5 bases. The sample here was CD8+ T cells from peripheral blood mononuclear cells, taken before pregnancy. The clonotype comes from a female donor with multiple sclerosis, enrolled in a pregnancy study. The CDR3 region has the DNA TGTGCCAGCAGCCTCACGGGGGGGAACACTGAAGCTTTCTTT. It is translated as CASSLTGGNTEAFF. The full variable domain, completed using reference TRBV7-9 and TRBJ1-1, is DTGVSQNPRHKITKRGQNVTFRCDPISEHNRLYWYRQTLGQGPEFLTYFQNEAQLEKSRLLSDRFSAERPKGSFSTLEIQRTEQGDSAMYLCASSLTGGNTEAFFGQGTRLTVV.